This entry features one T cell receptor (beta chain) sequence. Its binding antigen is unknown. The data belong to a study of GPR56 and killer-like receptors on CD4 memory cells (dated by TCRdb to the late 2010s). Concerning the study at large: It was proposed in the study that human CD4+ memory T-cell differentiation and cytokine production potential are marked by progressive acquisition of KLRB1, KLRG1, GPR56 and then KLRF1. Healthy blood donors in the study were described as age-matched to the liver disease patients, whose median age was about 68 years.

The germline V gene specifies SGDLS as CDR1 and YYNGEE as CDR2. Its CDR3 holds 18 amino acids, cysteine through phenylalanine. The nucleotide record is missing. Here is what the overall study found, with its caveats: TCR repertoire overlap was especially strong between late populations 4 and 5, and population 3 also partly overlapped. Diversity and similarity analyses were restricted to the 100 most expanded clones per population rather than full repertoires. Clonal frequency started low in the marker-negative population and rose progressively along the proposed pathway, while TCRbeta diversity decreased accordingly. The authors took the finding that clones dominating late populations 4 and 5 were also present in early populations 1 and 2 as evidence for linear differentiation.

Five KLR/GPR56-defined CD4+ populations were enriched by fluorescence-activated cell sorting before TCRbeta sequencing. TCRbeta repertoires of five CD4+ T-cell subsets defined by KLRB1, KLRG1, GPR56 and KLRF1 expression were sequenced to test a linear memory differentiation pathway. TCR-sequenced cells came from peripheral blood of healthy control individuals, reported as five donors in the TCRbeta analysis figure. Heparinized peripheral blood was collected, and every sample was processed within one hour of being retrieved. Blood was diluted 1:2 in PBS, and peripheral blood mononuclear cells were then isolated from the diluted blood at room temperature by Biocoll density gradient centrifugation. Before flow sorting, freshly isolated PBMCs underwent magnetic sorting with anti-CD4 MicroBeads to enrich CD4+ T cells. A BD FACSAria II was used to sort CD4+ T cells enriched from PBMCs of healthy donors according to marker expression. Surface staining used anti-KLRB1 clone 191B8, anti-KLRF1 clone 4A4.D10 and anti-KLRG1 clone REA261 antibodies from Miltenyi Biotec.

Sequencing was performed on an Illumina HiSeq 2500. Sequencing libraries were built by amplifying the recombined TCRbeta locus with a previously published PCR protocol. The paper's data handling went like this. Any read whose average quality score fell below 30 was discarded, and IMSEQ was used to process the reads that remained. Vbeta gene, Jbeta gene and CDR3 amino acid sequence were used to define clonotypes. The Morisita-Horn index, computed on the top 100 expanded clones, was used to measure repertoire overlap between populations. Clonal diversity was assessed with Rényi diversity profiles calculated on the top 100 expanded clones. Each CDR3 protein sequence appears as one entry after TCRdb reprocessed the reads, and no DNA is included. None of the V and J calls come from the authors' own analysis; TCRdb made them. The record for this sample contains more than 2,000 distinct CDR3 sequences. The top ten hold 4% of the sample.

This TCR derives from a human donor in good health. The chain uses TRBV9 and TRBJ2-6; the D call of TRBD1 rests on TCRdb alone, since no DNA is present to check it. Sample: memory CD4+ T cells from blood. The CDR3 region has the sequence CASSVVGTGGTGANVLTF. The CDR3, completed at both ends by the reference TRBV9 and TRBJ2-6 genes, gives the full variable domain DSGVTQTPKHLITATGQRVTLRCSPRSGDLSVYWYQQSLDQGLQFLIQYYNGEERAKGNILERFSAQQFPDLHSELNLSSLELGDSALYFCASSVVGTGGTGANVLTFGAGSRLTVL.